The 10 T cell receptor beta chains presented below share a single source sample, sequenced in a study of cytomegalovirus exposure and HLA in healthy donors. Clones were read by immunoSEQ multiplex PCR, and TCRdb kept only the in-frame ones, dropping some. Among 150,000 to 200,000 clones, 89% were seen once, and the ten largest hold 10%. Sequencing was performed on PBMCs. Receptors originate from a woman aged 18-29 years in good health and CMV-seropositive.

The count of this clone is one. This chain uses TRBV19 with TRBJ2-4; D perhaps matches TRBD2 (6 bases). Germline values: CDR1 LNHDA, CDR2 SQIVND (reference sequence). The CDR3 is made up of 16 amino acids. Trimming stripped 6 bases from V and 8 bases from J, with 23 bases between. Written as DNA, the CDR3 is TGTGCCAGTAGCCCGAGGGCATCGGACTACCGCGACATTCAGTACTTC. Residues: CASSPRASDYRDIQYF.

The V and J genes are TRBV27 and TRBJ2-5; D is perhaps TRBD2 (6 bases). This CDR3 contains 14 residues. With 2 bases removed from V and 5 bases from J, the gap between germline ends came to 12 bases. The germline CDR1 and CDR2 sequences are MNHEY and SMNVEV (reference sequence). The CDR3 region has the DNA TGTGCCAGCAGTTTAGGGACTGCTGGGGAGACCCAGTACTTC. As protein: CASSLGTAGETQYF.

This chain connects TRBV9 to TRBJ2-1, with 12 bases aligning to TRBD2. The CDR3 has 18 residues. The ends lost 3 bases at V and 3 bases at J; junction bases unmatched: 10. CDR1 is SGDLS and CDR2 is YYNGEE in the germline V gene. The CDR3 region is CASSATSGRGRYYNEQFF. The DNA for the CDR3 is TGTGCCAGCAGCGCGACTAGCGGGAGAGGGAGGTACTACAATGAGCAGTTCTTC.

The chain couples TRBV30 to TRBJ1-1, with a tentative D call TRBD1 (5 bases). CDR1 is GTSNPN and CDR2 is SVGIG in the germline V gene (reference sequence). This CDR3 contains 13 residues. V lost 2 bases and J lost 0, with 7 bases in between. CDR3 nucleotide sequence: TGTGCCTGGAGTCGACAGATGAACACTGAAGCTTTCTTT. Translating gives CAWSRQMNTEAFF.

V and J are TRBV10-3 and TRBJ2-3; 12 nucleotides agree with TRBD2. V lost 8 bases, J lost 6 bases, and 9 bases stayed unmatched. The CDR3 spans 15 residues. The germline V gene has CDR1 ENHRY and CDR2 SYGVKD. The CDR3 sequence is CAISLAGGPGDTQYF. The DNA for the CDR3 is TGTGCCATCTCGCTAGCGGGAGGGCCCGGGGATACGCAGTATTTT.

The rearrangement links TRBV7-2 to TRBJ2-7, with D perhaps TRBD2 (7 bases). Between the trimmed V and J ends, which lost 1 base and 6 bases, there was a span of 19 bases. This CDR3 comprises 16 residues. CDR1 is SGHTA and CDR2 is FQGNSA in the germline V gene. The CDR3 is CASSLDRGGASGEQYF. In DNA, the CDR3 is TGTGCCAGCAGCTTAGATCGCGGGGGCGCATCGGGCGAGCAGTACTTC.

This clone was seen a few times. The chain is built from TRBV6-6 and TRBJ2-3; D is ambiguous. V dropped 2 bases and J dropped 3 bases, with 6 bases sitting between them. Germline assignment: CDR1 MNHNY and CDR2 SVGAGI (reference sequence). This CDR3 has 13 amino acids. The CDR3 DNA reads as TGTGCCAGCAGTTACACGGAGACAGATACGCAGTATTTT. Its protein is CASSYTETDTQYF.

The CDR3 loop reads CATGEIADTQYF. In DNA, the CDR3 is TGTGCCACGGGGGAGATCGCAGATACGCAGTATTTT. The chain carries TRBV6-5 and TRBJ2-3; possible D gene TRBD2, 6 bases. Germline lookup yields CDR1 MNHEY and CDR2 SVGAGI. V lost 10 bases and J 4 bases, leaving 12 bases between the germline ends. The CDR3 spans 12 residues.

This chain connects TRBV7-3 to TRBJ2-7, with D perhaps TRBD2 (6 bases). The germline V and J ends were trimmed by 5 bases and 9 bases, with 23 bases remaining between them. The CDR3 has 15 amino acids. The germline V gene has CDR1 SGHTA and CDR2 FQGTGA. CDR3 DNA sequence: TGTGCCAGCAGCCCGCGGGACTCCCCTATGGGGACGCAGTACTTC. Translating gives CASSPRDSPMGTQYF. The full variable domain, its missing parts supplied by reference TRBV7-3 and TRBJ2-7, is GAGVSQTPSNKVTEKGKYVELRCDPISGHTALYWYRQSLGQGPEFLIYFQGTGAADDSGLPNDRFFAVRPEGSVSTLKIQRTERGDSAVYLCASSPRDSPMGTQYFGPGTRLTVT.

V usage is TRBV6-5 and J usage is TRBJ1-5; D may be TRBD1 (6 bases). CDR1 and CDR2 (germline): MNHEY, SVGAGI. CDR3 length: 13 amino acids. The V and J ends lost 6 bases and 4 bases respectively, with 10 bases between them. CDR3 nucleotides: TGTGCCAGCAGCCGGACAGCTAATCAGCCCCAGCATTTT. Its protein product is CASSRTANQPQHF.